The source of this TCR beta chain is a study of blood T cell repertoires in COVID-19 (dated by TCRdb to the early 2020s). In terms of the full investigation: Samples from collaborators originated in the United States, Italy and Spain and spanned both the acute and convalescent phases of COVID-19. The material from the prospective study consisted of cDNA or gDNA derived from T cells, B-cell-depleted T cells, or PBMCs. Where available, HLA class I and class II types were taken from metadata supplied by the sample provider and were not determined by assay-based typing. Deeply sampled blood TCRbeta repertoires from subjects exposed to, actively infected with, or recovered from COVID-19 were included in the dataset. Samples were obtained from the ongoing ImmuneRACE study (first 160 participants) and from about 1,300 subjects provided by 6 global collaborators. The repertoires were released in a freely available public database meant as a resource for research on the immune response to SARS-CoV-2. Nearly every sample came with metadata listing a de-identified subject ID, COVID-19 status, age in years and sex.

The investigation overall reported the following: The quantity of clinical and demographic metadata differed by source and by participant and was supplied without curation.

This clone came up once. The antigen it binds to is not known. It has no much larger one-base neighbor in the sample; base qualities were not kept. Each collaborating institution followed its own protocols to collect whole blood in K2EDTA tubes. For TCRbeta analysis, collaborators shipped samples in one of three forms: frozen whole blood, isolated PBMCs, or DNA extracted from either of those sample types. CDR1 is given as SGHAT and CDR2 as FQNNGV, both from the germline V gene. Reading from cysteine to phenylalanine, the CDR3 counts 14 amino acids. Just CDR3 DNA is preserved here, 42 bases in frame from base 1. V lost 5 bases and J lost 6 bases; the stretch between them is 15 bases long. TCRbeta CDR3 regions were amplified from genomic DNA by means of the immunoSEQ Assay, a bias-controlled multiplex PCR. From the authors' description of their analysis: The number of nucleated cells in each sample was estimated by amplification of reference gene primers within the assay. To quantify the absolute abundance of each unique TCRbeta CDR3 rearrangement, sequence reads were collapsed and filtered. For each sample, productive Simpson clonality was calculated as the square root of Simpson's diversity index across productive rearrangements. TCRdb took over this immuneACCESS table, retaining in-frame rearrangements with V and J assigned. Such tables are incomplete; in checked studies, under half of the missing clones stem from an unresolved V gene, and the remainder is unexplained. The V and J calls and the clone size are those of that table, but D and trimming were determined from the DNA. This sample lists around 90,000 clones; about 82% were detected once. The top ten clones comprise approximately 12% of the sample.

The sequence derives from a woman aged 70-85 years with active or convalescent COVID-19. Sample: peripheral blood. Recombination linked TRBV11-2 to TRBJ2-3, with a weak D call of TRBD2 (6 bases match). The sequenced DNA is TGTGCCAGCAGCCCAGACGGGGGATTCGATACGCAGTATTTT. Its protein is CASSPDGGFDTQYF.